This is a list of T cell receptor beta chains from one sample in a study of T cells in Graves' hyperthyroidism and ophthalmopathy. TCRdb processed the multiplex PCR reads anew with MiXCR; each CDR3 protein has one entry. There are just under 750,000 distinct CDR3 sequences in the sample; roughly 32% occur only once, and around 29% lies in the top ten. Sequencing input: blood. Every receptor here comes from a middle-aged woman with Graves' hyperthyroidism. CDR3s include the opening cysteine and the closing phenylalanine or tryptophan.

J | V | CDR3
TRBJ1-6 | TRBV20-1 | CSASNPGTRDSPLHF
TRBJ1-1 | TRBV6-2/TRBV6-3 | CASSKPENTEAFF
TRBJ1-1 | TRBV12-3/TRBV12-4 | CASSYHIGDTEAFF
TRBJ1-5 | TRBV6-6 | CASRQGNGNQPQHF
TRBJ2-5 | TRBV12-3/TRBV12-4 | CASCAGGTKETQYF
TRBJ2-7 | TRBV29-1 | CRVSRDRNYEQYF
TRBJ1-1 | TRBV11-2 | CASSFRTGYTAAFF
TRBJ1-4 | TRBV6-5 | CASSGTATNEKLFF
TRBJ1-2 | TRBV5-1 | CASSLTGGGNGYTF
TRBJ1-2 | TRBV28 | CASRRQELYYGYTF
TRBJ2-7 | TRBV20-1 | CSARLDGGLSYEQYF
TRBJ2-2 | TRBV19 | CASSTRTASTGELFF
TRBJ1-2 | TRBV7-2 | CASSLRRGRYGYTF
TRBJ1-2 | TRBV6-5 | CASRRGQGEIYYGYTF
TRBJ2-6 | TRBV10-1 | CASSLLSGAGGFTGANVLTF
TRBJ2-7 | TRBV9 | CASSGTGREQYF
TRBJ1-1 | TRBV13 | CASSSTGAGFAEAFF
TRBJ2-7 | TRBV12-3/TRBV12-4 | CASRNLVGVGFDEQYF
TRBJ1-5 | TRBV29-1 | CSVQGGNHQPQHF
TRBJ1-5 | TRBV20-1 | CSARDRVDRAQHF
TRBJ1-6 | TRBV15 | CATSRGLGGTDNSPLHF
TRBJ1-4 | TRBV7-2 | CASSQRDRGQGATNEKLFF
TRBJ1-1 | TRBV7-9 | CASSLAMDRGPVAFF
TRBJ1-1 | TRBV6-5 | CASSDPGQGPGAFF
TRBJ2-7 | TRBV19 | CASSNQGGLREQYF
TRBJ2-5 | TRBV11-2 | CASGHPSGWGSGVGETQYF
TRBJ1-3 | TRBV13 | CASSLALGSSGNTIYF
TRBJ1-6 | TRBV7-2 | CASSQERDFPSSSYNSPLHF
TRBJ2-7 | TRBV12-3/TRBV12-4 | CASTEGDYEQYF
TRBJ1-4 | TRBV7-9 | CASSQSRGPEEKLFF
TRBJ2-2 | TRBV7-2 | CASSYPSRRQVGPTGELFF
TRBJ2-5 | TRBV10-3 | CAISRGQETQYF
TRBJ2-7 | TRBV10-3 | CASSYSRTARFSEQYF
TRBJ1-1 | TRBV19 | CASSWQGLGDTEAFF
TRBJ2-7 | TRBV2 | CAIGGVSYDEQYF
TRBJ1-1 | TRBV19 | CASSRGVEVGDTEAFF
TRBJ2-5 | TRBV20-1 | CSARDLKTGGQESQYF
TRBJ1-2 | TRBV5-4 | CASSQVLQNRLPNRGYGYTF
TRBJ2-5 | TRBV5-1 | CASSLPAGGPETQYF
TRBJ1-2 | TRBV7-2 | CASSFRFGQDENYGYTF
TRBJ1-6 | TRBV7-2 | CAWRPTRNSPLHF
TRBJ1-4 | TRBV12-3/TRBV12-4 | CASSFEFQGVGKLFF
TRBJ1-1 | TRBV7-9 | CASSFMSTEAFF
TRBJ2-5 | TRBV10-3 | CAGSFRDGETQYF
TRBJ1-1 | TRBV5-1 | CASSFGEGQAFF
TRBJ1-1 | TRBV15 | CATSRKRGGDTEAFF
TRBJ1-1 | TRBV19 | CASSKGALAEAFF
TRBJ2-5 | TRBV6-5 | CASSYAGIRETQYF
TRBJ1-5 | TRBV20-1 | CSGDGGNQPQHF
TRBJ2-5 | TRBV3-1 | CASSQAIQETQYF
TRBJ1-2 | TRBV12-3/TRBV12-4 | CASRDKTGGADGYTF
TRBJ2-5 | TRBV28 | CASSSSGAGGETQYF
TRBJ2-2 | TRBV7-2 | CASSPSTSVRSGELFF
TRBJ2-7 | TRBV10-3 | CATRENEQYF
TRBJ2-5 | TRBV10-2 | CASNNIGGETQYF